The 16 T cell receptor beta chains presented below share a single source sample, sequenced in a study of T cells after yellow fever vaccination. TCRdb re-analysed the 5' RACE reads in MiXCR, keeping a single row per CDR3 protein. The sample shows 300,000 to 350,000 distinct CDR3 sequences, approximately 3.9% of them seen only once. The specimen comprised PBMCs, sampled 5 days after the yellow fever booster vaccination. These receptors all stem from a man aged 18 to 29 who received the YFV17D yellow fever vaccine.

The chain uses TRBV19 and TRBJ2-3; possibly TRBD1 for D (5 bases). Germline V gene lookup returns CDR1 LNHDA and CDR2 SQIVND (reference sequence). V was clipped by 7 bases and J by 8 bases, with 25 bases between them. The CDR3 runs to 16 residues. CDR3 nucleotide sequence: TGTGCCAGTACCCAAGGGGCGGTACTCAGCTGGAGTACGCAGTATTTT. This gives the protein CASTQGAVLSWSTQYF.

A few counts support this clonotype. The genes are TRBV4-1 and TRBJ1-6, with D possibly TRBD1 on 6 matching bases. V was cut by 0 bases and J by 6 bases, with 15 bases left in between. Germline V gives CDR1 MGHRA, CDR2 YSYEKL. The CDR3 is 17 amino acids. In DNA, the CDR3 is TGCGCCAGCAGCCAAGATGTGCGGGACATCCCTAATTCACCCCTCCACTTT. The encoded protein is CASSQDVRDIPNSPLHF.

Ten or more counts support this clonotype. The V gene is TRBV7-8, the J gene TRBJ2-6; the D is unclear. Germline V gene sequence: CDR1 SGHVS, CDR2 FQNEAQ. With 4 bases removed from V and 4 bases from J, the gap between germline ends came to 8 bases. The CDR3 is 14 residues long. The DNA of the CDR3 is TGTGCCAGCAGCTCGACCGTAGGGGCCAACGTCCTGACTTTC. Amino acids: CASSSTVGANVLTF.

In this sample, this clonotype turned up many times. The CDR3 coding sequence is TGCAGTGCTAGAGATGGGCGAGGGGGGGCGACCCTCCACTTT. Translation: CSARDGRGGATLHF. The gene calls are TRBV20-1 and TRBJ1-6; D is perhaps TRBD1 (6 bases). V lost 0 bases to trimming and J lost 14 bases, with 17 bases between them. The CDR3 sequence is 14 residues long. Germline CDR1 is DFQATT and CDR2 is SNEGSKA (reference sequence).

This clonotype came up many times. The chain is built from TRBV5-1 and TRBJ1-1; D gene unclear. Deletions cut 0 bases from V and 2 bases from J, with 8 bases between. The CDR3 loop spans 14 amino acids. Germline V CDR1 and CDR2: SGHRS, YFSETQ. The CDR3 DNA reads TGCGCCAGCAGCTTGGAGCCGGTAAACACTGAAGCTTTCTTT. Amino acid sequence: CASSLEPVNTEAFF.

The chain combines TRBV6-4 with TRBJ1-1; 7 bases agree with TRBD1. Germline V gene sequence: CDR1 MRHNA, CDR2 SNTAGT. V shed 0 bases, J shed 4 bases, and the junction held 8 bases outside the gene matches. This CDR3 has 16 residues. In DNA form, the CDR3 reads TGTGCCAGCAGTGACTCGGCGTTAAGGGGGCTCACTGAAGCTTTCTTT. Translation: CASSDSALRGLTEAFF.

The chain has TRBV7-9 and TRBJ1-4; 8 bases match TRBD1. Germline V gene lookup returns CDR1 SEHNR and CDR2 FQNEAQ (reference sequence). The CDR3 length is 14 residues. Unmatched junction bases numbered 4, after V lost 7 bases and J lost 3 bases. CDR3 loop: CASIGQGANEKLFF. CDR3 sequence (DNA): TGTGCCAGCATCGGACAGGGAGCTAATGAAAAACTGTTTTTT.

This clonotype was recorded many times. The chain employs TRBV6-6 and TRBJ1-5; 9 positions agree with TRBD1. The CDR3 loop spans 15 amino acids. V trimming: 6 bases; J trimming: 1 base; junction bases outside the gene matches: 4. Germline CDR1 is MNHNY and CDR2 is SVGAGI (reference sequence). The CDR3 DNA follows: TGTGCCAGCAGAAAGACAGGGGGGAGCAATCAGCCCCAGCATTTT. The encoded protein is CASRKTGGSNQPQHF.

This clonotype was detected many times. The CDR3 DNA follows: TGTGCCAGCAGTCGACTTGGGGGAAAAGAAACTGAAGCTTTCTTT. It translates to CASSRLGGKETEAFF. V is TRBV25-1 and J is TRBJ1-1, with D maybe TRBD1 (5 bases). CDR1 and CDR2 from the germline V gene are MGHDK and SYGVNS. The CDR3 is 15 residues long. Trimming took 5 bases from V and 5 from J, leaving 18 bases between them.

The chain links TRBV3-1 to TRBJ1-6; the D is unclear. The CDR3 is 14 residues long. The ends were cut back, 2 bases at V and 8 bases at J, with 10 bases in the middle. Germline V gene data show CDR1 as LGHDT and CDR2 as YNNKEL (reference sequence). The chain's CDR3 is CASSQLRPDSPLHF. For the CDR3, the DNA is TGTGCCAGCAGCCAACTAAGACCGGATTCACCCCTCCACTTT.

This clonotype was counted between two and nine times. The chain recombines TRBV27 with TRBJ1-1, with D maybe TRBD1 (6 bases). CDR3 length: 14 amino acids. Germline V CDR1 and CDR2: MNHEY, SMNVEV (reference sequence). With 7 bases removed from V and 0 bases from J, the gap between germline ends came to 12 bases. CDR3 region: CASMYTGLNTEAFF. Written as DNA, the CDR3 is TGTGCCAGCATGTATACAGGGCTGAACACTGAAGCTTTCTTT.

This rearrangement joins TRBV5-1 to TRBJ1-2, with 7 bases fitting TRBD1. The junction had 5 bases not matched to a gene; V was cut back by 0 bases and J by 0 bases. CDR3 length equals 16 residues. Germline V gene data show CDR1 as SGHRS and CDR2 as YFSETQ. CDR3 DNA: TGCGCCAGCAGCTTGGAGGGGGCCCAAGCTAACTATGGCTACACCTTC. Protein sequence: CASSLEGAQANYGYTF. The full variable domain, with the rest looked up from reference TRBV5-1 and TRBJ1-2, is KAGVTQTPRYLIKTRGQQVTLSCSPISGHRSVSWYQQTPGQGLQFLFEYFSETQRNKGNFPGRFSGRQFSNSRSEMNVSTLELGDSALYLCASSLEGAQANYGYTFGSGTRLTVV.

This clonotype has just a few counts. The rearrangement links TRBV15 to TRBJ2-3, with 8 bases lining up with TRBD2. Germline CDR1 and CDR2: LNHNV and YYDKDF (reference sequence). The V and J ends lost 5 bases and 6 bases, in that order; junction bases with no gene match: 4. The CDR3 runs to 13 residues. The CDR3 DNA reads as TGTGCCACCAGCCCGGGGGGGGTGGATACGCAGTATTTT. Protein: CATSPGGVDTQYF.

The CDR3 DNA is TGCGCCAGCAGCCAAGGACTTACAGGGGGGAATCAGCCCCAGCATTTT. Translated: CASSQGLTGGNQPQHF. The rearrangement uses TRBV4-3 and TRBJ1-5, with 8 bases lining up with TRBD1. CDR3 length: 16 amino acids. Germline V gene data show CDR1 as LGHNA and CDR2 as YSLEER. V was pared by 1 base and J by 4 bases, with 6 bases of the junction left unmatched.

This clonotype came up a few times. The chain has TRBV13 and TRBJ2-7; 8 nucleotides agree with TRBD1. This CDR3 is 15 amino acids long. After removal of 4 bases from V and 1 base from J, the junction contained 6 bases not matched to a gene. Germline CDR1 and CDR2: PRHDT and FYEKMQ (reference sequence). The CDR3 here is CASSSLDRASYEQYF. The CDR3 DNA follows: TGTGCCAGCAGCTCCCTGGACAGGGCGTCCTACGAGCAGTACTTC.

This clonotype was recorded at least ten times. This chain joins TRBV5-1 and TRBJ2-1; perhaps TRBD2 as D (5 bases). The germline V gene has CDR1 SGHRS and CDR2 YFSETQ. The length of the CDR3 is 14 residues. With 6 bases removed from V and 10 bases from J, the gap between germline ends came to 20 bases. The CDR3 region is CASTRDDMSGEQFF. Written as DNA, the CDR3 is TGCGCCAGCACCCGGGATGATATGAGTGGGGAGCAGTTCTTC.